These T cell receptor beta chains were read from a single sample in a study of cytomegalovirus exposure and HLA in healthy donors. Method: immunoSEQ multiplex PCR; TCRdb's copy keeps in-frame clones and lacks some. The sample records about 130,000 clones, roughly three quarters being singletons. The sample comprised PBMCs. Receptors originate from a man aged 40-55 years in good health and CMV-seronegative. The CDR3 runs from the conserved cysteine through the conserved F or W. A D gene is named only where the DNA matches it firmly. Clone size is stated in some rows and not others, as once, few, many or a class when expanded.

v_gene	abundance	j_gene	d_gene	CDR3nt	CDR3aa
TRBV18	NA	TRBJ1-3	NA	TGTGCCAGCTCACGGGAGGGAACGTCGAGAAACACCATATATTTT	CASSREGTSRNTIYF
TRBV27	NA	TRBJ1-2	NA	TGTGCCAGCAGTCCGAGGGGGTTGGGCTATGGCTACACCTTC	CASSPRGLGYGYTF
TRBV11-2	NA	TRBJ2-7	TRBD1	TGTGCCAGCAGCTCGGACAGGGACGAGCAGTACTTC	CASSSDRDEQYF
TRBV7-2	NA	TRBJ1-1	NA	TGTGCCAGCAGCCCCCCGGGAGGGCGGACTGAAGCTTTCTTT	CASSPPGGRTEAFF
TRBV28	NA	TRBJ1-1	NA	TGTGCCAGCAGTTTCTCTGGGAGAGAAGCTTTCTTT	CASSFSGREAFF
TRBV6-1	NA	TRBJ2-7	TRBD2	TGTGCCAGCAGCGCCGGACCCGGGGAGGGGCAGTACTTC	CASSAGPGEGQYF
TRBV12-5	NA	TRBJ1-2	NA	TGTGCTAGTGCTCACGGGAAGGGAACTAACTATGGCTACACCTTC	CASAHGKGTNYGYTF
TRBV6-5	NA	TRBJ1-2	NA	TGTGCCAGCAGCCGGAGCAGATATAACTATGGCTACACCTTC	CASSRSRYNYGYTF
TRBV7-2	NA	TRBJ2-3	NA	TGTGCCAGCAGCCGCGACAACACAGATACGCAGTATTTT	CASSRDNTDTQYF
TRBV7-8	once	TRBJ2-1	TRBD2	TGTGCCAGCAGCTCCCTGGGACTAGCGGACAATGAGCAGTTCTTC	CASSSLGLADNEQFF
TRBV18	few	TRBJ1-1	TRBD1	TGTGCCAGCTCACCCGGACAGGGGGCAACTGAAGCTTTCTTT	CASSPGQGATEAFF
TRBV11-3	NA	TRBJ1-1	NA	TGTGCCAGCAGCTTAGACTCATGGGAGGGGAACACTGAAGCTTTCTTT	CASSLDSWEGNTEAFF
TRBV6-1	NA	TRBJ2-7	NA	TGTGCCACCTTTAGCCTAAAGGGGTCCTACGAGCAGTACTTC	CATFSLKGSYEQYF
TRBV6-5	NA	TRBJ2-3	NA	TGTGCCAGCAGTTACTCTTATGGCACAGATACGCAGTATTTT	CASSYSYGTDTQYF
TRBV4-3	NA	TRBJ2-7	TRBD1	TGCGCCAGCAGCCACCAAACCGGGACAGGGGCCTACGAGCAGTACTTC	CASSHQTGTGAYEQYF
TRBV5-6	once	TRBJ1-2	NA	TGTGCCAGCAGCTTGCCGGGAGGGAGGTATGGCTACACCTTC	CASSLPGGRYGYTF
TRBV2	NA	TRBJ1-2	NA	TGTGCCAGCAGTGAAACTCCTTCGGGGGGCTACACCTTC	CASSETPSGGYTF
TRBV7-2	NA	TRBJ2-1	TRBD2	TGTGCCAGCAGCCTTCAGCGGGGGGCGTACAATGAGCAGTTCTTC	CASSLQRGAYNEQFF
TRBV30	NA	TRBJ1-2	TRBD1	TGTGCCTGGAGTGTACGGGGCAGGGGGCCAGAGGGCTACACCTTC	CAWSVRGRGPEGYTF